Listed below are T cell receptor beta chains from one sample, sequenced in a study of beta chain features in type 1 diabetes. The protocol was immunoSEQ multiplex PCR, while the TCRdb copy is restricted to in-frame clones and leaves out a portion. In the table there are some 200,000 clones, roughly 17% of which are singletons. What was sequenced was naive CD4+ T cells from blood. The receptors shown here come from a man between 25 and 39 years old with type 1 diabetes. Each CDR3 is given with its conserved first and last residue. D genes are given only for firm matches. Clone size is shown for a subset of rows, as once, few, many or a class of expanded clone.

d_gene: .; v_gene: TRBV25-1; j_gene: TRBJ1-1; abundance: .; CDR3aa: CASSEYRGLISEAFF; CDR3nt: TGTGCCAGCAGTGAATATCGGGGTCTGATTAGTGAAGCTTTCTTT
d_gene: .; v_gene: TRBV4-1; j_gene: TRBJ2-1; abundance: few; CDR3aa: CASLGLGYNNEQFF; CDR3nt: TGCGCCAGCTTGGGGCTAGGATATAACAATGAGCAGTTCTTC
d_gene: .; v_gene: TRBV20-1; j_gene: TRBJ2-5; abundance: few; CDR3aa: CSVQRETQYF; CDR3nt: TGCAGTGTCCAGAGGGAGACCCAGTACTTC
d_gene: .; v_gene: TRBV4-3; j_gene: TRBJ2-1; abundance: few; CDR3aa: CASSQDAKEYNEQFF; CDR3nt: TGCGCCAGCAGCCAAGATGCGAAGGAGTACAATGAGCAGTTCTTC
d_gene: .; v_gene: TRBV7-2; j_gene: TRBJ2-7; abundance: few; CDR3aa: CASSHRGPAYEQYF; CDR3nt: TGTGCCAGCAGCCACCGGGGGCCCGCCTACGAGCAGTACTTC
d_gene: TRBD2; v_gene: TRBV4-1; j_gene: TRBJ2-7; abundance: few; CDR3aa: CASSQVSGSSYEQYF; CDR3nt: TGCGCCAGCAGCCAAGTCAGCGGGAGCTCCTACGAGCAGTACTTC
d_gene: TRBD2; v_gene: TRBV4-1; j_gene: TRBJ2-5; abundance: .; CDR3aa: CASSQPTSGEETQYF; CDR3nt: TGCGCCAGCAGCCAACCGACTAGCGGAGAAGAGACCCAGTACTTC
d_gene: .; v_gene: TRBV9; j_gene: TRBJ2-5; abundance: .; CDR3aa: CASSVGTGASQETQYF; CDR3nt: TGTGCCAGCAGCGTAGGAACGGGAGCCAGCCAAGAGACCCAGTACTTC
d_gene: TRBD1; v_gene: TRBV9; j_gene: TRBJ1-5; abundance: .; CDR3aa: CASSVGGQGAQPQHF; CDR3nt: TGTGCCAGCAGCGTAGGAGGACAGGGGGCACAGCCCCAGCATTTT
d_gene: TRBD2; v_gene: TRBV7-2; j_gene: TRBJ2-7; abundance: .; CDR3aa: CASSLGVAGVPPYEQYF; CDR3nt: TGTGCCAGCAGCTTAGGAGTCGCGGGAGTGCCCCCCTACGAGCAGTACTTC
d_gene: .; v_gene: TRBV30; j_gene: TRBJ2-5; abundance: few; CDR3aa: CAWSVSETQYF; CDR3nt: TGTGCCTGGAGTGTAAGCGAGACCCAGTACTTC
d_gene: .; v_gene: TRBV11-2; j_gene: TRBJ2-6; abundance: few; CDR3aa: CASSLSGSGANVLTF; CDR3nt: TGTGCCAGCAGCCTGAGTGGGTCCGGGGCCAACGTCCTGACTTTC
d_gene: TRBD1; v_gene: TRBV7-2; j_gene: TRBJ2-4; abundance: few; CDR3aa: CASSPRPGQQNIQYF; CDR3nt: TGTGCCAGCAGCCCTCGCCCGGGACAGCAAAACATTCAGTACTTC
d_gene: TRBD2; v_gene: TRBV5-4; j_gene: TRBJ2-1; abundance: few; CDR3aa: CASRLAGARDEQFF; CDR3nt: TGTGCCAGTCGACTAGCGGGAGCTCGGGATGAGCAGTTCTTC
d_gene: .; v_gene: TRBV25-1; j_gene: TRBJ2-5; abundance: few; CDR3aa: CASSESGPRETQYF; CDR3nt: TGTGCCAGCAGTGAATCGGGCCCGAGGGAGACCCAGTACTTC
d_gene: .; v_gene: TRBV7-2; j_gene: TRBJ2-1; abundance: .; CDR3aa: CASSSDANEQFF; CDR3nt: TGTGCCAGCAGCTCGGACGCGAATGAGCAGTTCTTC
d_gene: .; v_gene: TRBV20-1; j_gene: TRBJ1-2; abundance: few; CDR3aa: CSATGNYGYTF; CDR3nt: TGCAGTGCTACAGGGAACTATGGCTACACCTTC
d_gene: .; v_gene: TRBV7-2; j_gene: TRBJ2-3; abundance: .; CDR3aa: CASSFNADTQYF; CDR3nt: TGTGCCAGCAGCTTTAACGCAGATACGCAGTATTTT
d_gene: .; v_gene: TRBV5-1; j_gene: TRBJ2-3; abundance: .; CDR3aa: CASSLGGSEDTQYF; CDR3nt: TGCGCCAGCAGCTTGGGAGGTTCGGAAGATACGCAGTATTTT
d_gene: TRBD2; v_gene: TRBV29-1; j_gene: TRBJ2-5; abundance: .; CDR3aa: CSFLREGREQYF; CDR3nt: TGCAGCTTCCTCCGGGAGGGTCGGGAGCAGTACTTC
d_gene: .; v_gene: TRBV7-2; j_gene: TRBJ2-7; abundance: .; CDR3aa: CASSLQGRNYEQYF; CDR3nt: TGTGCCAGCAGCCTACAGGGGAGGAACTACGAGCAGTACTTC
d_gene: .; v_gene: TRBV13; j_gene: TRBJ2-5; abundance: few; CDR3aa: CASSRSQGLSETQYF; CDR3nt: TGTGCCAGCAGCCGGTCCCAGGGACTCTCGGAGACCCAGTACTTC
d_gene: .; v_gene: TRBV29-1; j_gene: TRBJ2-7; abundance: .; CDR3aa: CSAGRALPYEQYF; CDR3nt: TGCAGCGCTGGGCGAGCGCTCCCCTACGAGCAGTACTTC
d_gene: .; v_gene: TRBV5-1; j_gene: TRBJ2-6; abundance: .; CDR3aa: CASSLDSGANVLTF; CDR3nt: TGCGCCAGCAGCTTGGACTCTGGGGCCAACGTCCTGACTTTC
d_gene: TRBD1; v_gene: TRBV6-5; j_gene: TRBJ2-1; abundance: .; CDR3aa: CASSLDRATTPFF; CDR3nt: TGTGCCAGCAGTTTGGACAGGGCGACAACACCGTTCTTC
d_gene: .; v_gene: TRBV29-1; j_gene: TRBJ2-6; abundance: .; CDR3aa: CSARGVTGANVLTF; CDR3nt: TGCAGCGCCCGTGGGGTGACAGGGGCCAACGTCCTGACTTTC
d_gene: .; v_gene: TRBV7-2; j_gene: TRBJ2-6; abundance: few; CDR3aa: CARVTGLSGANVLTF; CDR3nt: TGTGCCAGGGTGACAGGTCTCTCTGGGGCCAACGTCCTGACTTTC
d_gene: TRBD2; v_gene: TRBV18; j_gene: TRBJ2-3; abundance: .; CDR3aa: CASTERAGGTDTQYF; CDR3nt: TGTGCCAGCACCGAGCGGGCCGGGGGGACAGATACGCAGTATTTT
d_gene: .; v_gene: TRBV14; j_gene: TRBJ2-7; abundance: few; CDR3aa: CASSRTGLTYEQYF; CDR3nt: TGTGCCAGCAGCCGGACGGGCCTGACCTACGAGCAGTACTTC
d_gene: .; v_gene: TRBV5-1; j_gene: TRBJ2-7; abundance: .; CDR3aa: CASSFGRDYEQYF; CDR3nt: TGCGCCAGCAGCTTTGGCAGGGACTACGAGCAGTACTTC
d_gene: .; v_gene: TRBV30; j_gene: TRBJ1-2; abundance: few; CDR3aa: CAWGAVSVYGYTF; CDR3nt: TGTGCCTGGGGTGCCGTCAGCGTCTATGGCTACACCTTC
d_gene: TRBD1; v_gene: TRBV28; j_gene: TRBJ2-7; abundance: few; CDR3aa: CASRPGQVWGEQYF; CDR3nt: TGTGCCAGCAGACCCGGACAGGTATGGGGCGAGCAGTACTTC
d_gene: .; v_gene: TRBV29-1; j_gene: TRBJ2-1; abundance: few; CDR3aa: CSVETGVGQFF; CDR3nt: TGCAGCGTTGAGACCGGGGTCGGGCAGTTCTTC
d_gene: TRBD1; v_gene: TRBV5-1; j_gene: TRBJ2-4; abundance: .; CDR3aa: CASSSGTGEDIQYF; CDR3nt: TGCGCCAGCAGCTCAGGGACAGGGGAGGACATTCAGTACTTC
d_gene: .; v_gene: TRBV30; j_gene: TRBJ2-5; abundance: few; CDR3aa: CAWSRGGEETQYF; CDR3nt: TGTGCCTGGAGTAGAGGAGGGGAAGAGACCCAGTACTTC
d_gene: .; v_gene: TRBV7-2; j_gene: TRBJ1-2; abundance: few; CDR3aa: CASSLQGSYGYTF; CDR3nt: TGTGCCAGCAGCCTTCAGGGGTCCTATGGCTACACCTTC
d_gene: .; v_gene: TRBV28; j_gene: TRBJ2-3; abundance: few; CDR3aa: CASRSQGTDTQYF; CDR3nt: TGTGCCAGCAGATCCCAGGGCACAGATACGCAGTATTTT
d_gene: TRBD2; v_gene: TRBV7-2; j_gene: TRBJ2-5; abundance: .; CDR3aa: CASSLMSSGEETQYF; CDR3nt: TGTGCCAGCAGCTTAATGTCTAGCGGGGAAGAGACCCAGTACTTC
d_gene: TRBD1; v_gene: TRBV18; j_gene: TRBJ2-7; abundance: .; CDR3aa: CASSPGGTEQYF; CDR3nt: TGTGCCAGCTCGCCAGGGGGCACCGAGCAGTACTTC
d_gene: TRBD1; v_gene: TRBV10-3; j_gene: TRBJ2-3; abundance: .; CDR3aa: CAISKGQFTDTQYF; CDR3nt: TGTGCCATCAGTAAGGGACAGTTCACAGATACGCAGTATTTT
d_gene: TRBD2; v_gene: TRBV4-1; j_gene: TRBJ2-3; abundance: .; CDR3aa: CASSQGNSGNTDTQYF; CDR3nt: TGCGCCAGCAGCCAAGGGAATAGCGGGAATACAGATACGCAGTATTTT
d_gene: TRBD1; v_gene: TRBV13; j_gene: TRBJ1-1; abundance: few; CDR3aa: CASSPQGAWSTEAFF; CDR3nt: TGTGCCAGCAGCCCACAGGGGGCTTGGAGCACTGAAGCTTTCTTT
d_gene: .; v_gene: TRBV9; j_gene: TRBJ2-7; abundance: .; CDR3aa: CASSVTPGHGGEQYF; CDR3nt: TGTGCCAGCAGCGTGACACCGGGACACGGAGGCGAGCAGTACTTC
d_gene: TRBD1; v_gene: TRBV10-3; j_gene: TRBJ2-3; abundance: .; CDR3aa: CAIRLGQGTDTQYF; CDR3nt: TGTGCCATCAGACTAGGACAGGGCACAGATACGCAGTATTTT
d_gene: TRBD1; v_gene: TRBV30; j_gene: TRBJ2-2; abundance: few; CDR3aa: CAWGTANTGELFF; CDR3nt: TGTGCCTGGGGGACAGCAAACACCGGGGAGCTGTTTTTT
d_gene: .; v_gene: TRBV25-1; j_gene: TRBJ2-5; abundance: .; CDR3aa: CASSEPGKETQYF; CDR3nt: TGTGCCAGCAGTGAACCGGGGAAGGAGACCCAGTACTTC
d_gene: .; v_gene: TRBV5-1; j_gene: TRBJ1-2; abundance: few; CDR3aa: CASSLMQPGQSSGYTF; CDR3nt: TGCGCCAGCAGCTTAATGCAACCGGGACAATCCTCTGGCTACACCTTC
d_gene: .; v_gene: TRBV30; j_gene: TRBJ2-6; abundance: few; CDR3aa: CAWSDWRSGANVLTF; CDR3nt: TGTGCCTGGAGTGATTGGCGCTCTGGGGCCAACGTCCTGACTTTC
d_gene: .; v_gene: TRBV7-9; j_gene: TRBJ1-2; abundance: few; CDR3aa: CASSLDSSYTF; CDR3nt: TGTGCCAGCAGCTTAGATTCGAGCTACACCTTC
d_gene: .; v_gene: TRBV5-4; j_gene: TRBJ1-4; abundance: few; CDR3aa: CASSYESSRRQINEKLFF; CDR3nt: TGTGCCAGCAGCTATGAGTCTTCCCGGAGGCAGATCAATGAAAAACTGTTTTTT
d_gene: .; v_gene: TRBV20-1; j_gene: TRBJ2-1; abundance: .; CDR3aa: CSARGPNEQFF; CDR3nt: TGCAGTGCTCGCGGTCCTAATGAGCAGTTCTTC
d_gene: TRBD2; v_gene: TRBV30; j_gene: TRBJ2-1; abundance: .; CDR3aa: CAWTPREVYNEQFF; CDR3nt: TGTGCCTGGACTCCGCGGGAGGTATACAATGAGCAGTTCTTC
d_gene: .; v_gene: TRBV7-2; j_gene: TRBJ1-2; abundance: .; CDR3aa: CASSLVAGGYTF; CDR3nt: TGTGCCAGCAGCTTAGTGGCCGGCGGCTACACCTTC